This T cell receptor (beta chain) was identified during a study of blood T cells in healthy people across ages. This CDR3 spans 14 amino acids. Germline V gives CDR1 SGHRS, CDR2 YFSETQ. Germline trimming cut 1 base from V and 3 bases from J; bases unmatched to any gene: 2. Together with a sample-barcoded 5' primer, a J-beta primer mix was included in a second PCR lasting about 6 to 11 cycles. TCRdb passed the 5' RACE reads through MiXCR, listing each CDR3 protein once. Here the sample spans some 940,000 distinct CDR3 sequences, around 29% being singletons. This sample was shared with a second study, whose subject was T cells of mothers and their children.

This chain connects TRBV5-1 to TRBJ1-1, with 8 positions matching TRBD1. Sequencing was carried out using blood. This clonotype was sampled from a woman between 40 and 55 years old in good health. In DNA form, the CDR3 reads TGCGCCAGCAGCTTGCAGGGGGCGGACACTGAAGCTTTCTTT. Translation: CASSLQGADTEAFF. Variable domain in full (rest from reference TRBV5-1 and TRBJ1-1): KAGVTQTPRYLIKTRGQQVTLSCSPISGHRSVSWYQQTPGQGLQFLFEYFSETQRNKGNFPGRFSGRQFSNSRSEMNVSTLELGDSALYLCASSLQGADTEAFFGQGTRLTVV.